One sample yielded the 8 T cell receptor beta chains listed below, sequenced in a study of PD-1 blockade in classical Hodgkin lymphoma. Each patient's relapse followed autologous stem cell transplantation, and brentuximab vedotin exposure varied. Data came from immunoSEQ multiplex PCR; TCRdb stores just in-frame clones and leaves some out. The sample carries tens of thousands of clones, roughly 80% recorded once. Sequenced here: peripheral blood mononuclear cells (PBMCs), sampled before the second cycle of nivolumab. Every receptor here comes from a human donor with classical Hodgkin lymphoma.

This chain links TRBV7-9 with TRBJ1-1, with no clear D. With 5 bases removed from V and 5 bases from J, the gap between germline ends came to 15 bases. The length of the CDR3 is 14 residues. Looked up from germline, CDR1 is SEHNR and CDR2 is FQNEAQ (reference sequence). The CDR3 region is CASSRRGKGTEAFF. Written as DNA, the CDR3 is TGTGCCAGCAGCCGTCGCGGGAAAGGGACTGAAGCTTTCTTT.

This chain connects TRBV28 to TRBJ2-7; 7 nucleotides agree with TRBD2. The trim removed 5 bases at V and 3 bases at J, leaving 19 bases unmatched. Germline V lookup: CDR1 MDHEN, CDR2 SYDVKM. CDR3 size: 18 residues. In DNA, the CDR3 is TGTGCCAGCAGTCAGCGGAGGGAGTGGGAGGGCTCTTACTACGAGCAGTACTTC. It yields the protein CASSQRREWEGSYYEQYF.

This clone was detected only a few times. The chain employs TRBV28 and TRBJ2-2; 14 bases fit TRBD2. V was clipped by 9 bases and J by 4 bases; unmatched bases: 13. The germline V gene has CDR1 MDHEN and CDR2 SYDVKM. There are 18 residues in the CDR3. The CDR3 DNA sequence: TGTGCCAGTACCGGACTAGCGGGAGGTAGAGGTGGCACCGGGGAGCTGTTTTTT. The encoded protein is CASTGLAGGRGGTGELFF.

The J gene is TRBJ1-6, the V gene TRBV15, with D possibly being TRBD1 (5 bases). The V end lost 1 base, the J end lost 5 bases, and 6 bases lay between the germline ends. From germline, CDR1 is LNHNV and CDR2 YYDKDF (reference sequence). There are 14 residues in the CDR3. CDR3 sequence: CATSRGQNNSPLHF. The CDR3 DNA reads as TGTGCCACCAGCAGAGGACAGAATAATTCACCCCTCCACTTT.

This sequence joins TRBV6-1 and TRBJ2-5, with D perhaps given as TRBD1 or TRBD2 (6 bases each). Germline V gene sequence: CDR1 MNHNS, CDR2 SASEGT. This CDR3 spans 15 amino acids. V gave up 2 bases and J gave up 5 bases, with 15 bases separating them. The CDR3 spells CASSESGGTWETQYF. CDR3 nucleotide sequence: TGTGCCAGCAGTGAATCCGGGGGCACTTGGGAGACCCAGTACTTC.

The chain is built from TRBV10-1 and TRBJ2-2; no clear D. The ends were cut back, 5 bases at V and 2 bases at J, with 6 bases in the middle. The germline V gene encodes CDR1 WNHNN and CDR2 SYGVQD (reference sequence). This CDR3 is built from 13 residues. The CDR3 nucleotides are TGCGCCAGCAGTCACAAAAACACCGGGGAGCTGTTTTTT. Protein: CASSHKNTGELFF.

This sequence joins TRBV7-2 and TRBJ2-3; 8 bases align to TRBD2. The J segment lost 5 bases and the V segment lost 4 bases, leaving 14 bases of the junction unmatched. The CDR3 loop spans 17 amino acids. Germline CDR1 reads SGHTA; CDR2 reads FQGNSA. The CDR3: CASSSPGGGLRGDTQYF. CDR3 bases: TGTGCCAGCAGCTCCCCTGGCGGGGGGTTGCGGGGAGATACGCAGTATTTT.

The chain combines TRBV7-2 with TRBJ2-7; 8 positions agree with TRBD2. Unmatched junction bases numbered 2, after V lost 3 bases and J lost 4 bases. Germline V gives CDR1 SGHTA, CDR2 FQGNSA. The CDR3 consists of 13 residues. The DNA of the CDR3 is TGTGCCAGCAGCTTTGGGACTAGGTACGAGCAGTACTTC. Protein product: CASSFGTRYEQYF.